This T cell receptor beta chain was observed in a study of shared clonotypes between healthy human individuals. Background on the study: Contributing individuals were a couple of females and a few males aged 18 to 49.

To note about this clone: Antigen: not known.

Naive CD8 populations comprised CD45RO-negative cells positively selected for CCR7, excluding terminally differentiated effector memory CD45RA+ cells. General study findings and limits: Larger estimated richness was generally seen in naive subsets than in memory subsets.

TCRdb's table, derived via immunoSEQ multiplex PCR, lists solely in-frame clones and lacks some. This sample carries millions of clones, just over 90% of them seen once, and the ten largest clones take 1.5% to 2%. CDR3 length: 15 residues. V gave up 3 bases and J gave up 5 bases; unmatched junction bases: 8. Germline values: CDR1 SGDLS, CDR2 YYNGEE. Sequencing was done on a sample of naive CD8+ T cells from PBMCs. The receptor comes from a man between 18 and 35 years old in good health. Some clones in this sample may be carry-over from other donors' samples. The chain couples TRBV9 to TRBJ1-5; 7 positions agree with TRBD1. Written as DNA, the CDR3 is TGTGCCAGCAGCGCGACAGGGAGGGGTGATCAGCCCCAGCATTTT. It is translated as CASSATGRGDQPQHF.